Each of the 20 T cell receptor beta chains below was sequenced from the same sample in a study of blood T cells in healthy people across ages (dated by TCRdb to between 2015 and 2016). The receptor library was made with 5' RACE. Sequencing took place on an Illumina HiSeq 2500. The second PCR ran for about 7 to 11 cycles and used a J-beta primer mix along with a sample-barcoded 5' primer. TCRdb trimmed public reads at Q25 via fastp, called clones via MiXCR and kept in-frame beta chains. Rows with one shared CDR3 protein collapse into an entry with the most common genes and DNA. A total of roughly 680,000 distinct CDR3 sequences appear in this sample, approximately 49% of them only once. Roughly a third of the sample is taken by the ten largest. Sequencing used blood. The receptor source for this set is a woman aged 60-75 years in good health.

This clonotype was counted only a few times. V is TRBV3-1 and J is TRBJ2-5, with TRBD2 matching 11 bases. The junction had 2 bases not matched to a gene; V was cut back by 3 bases and J by 5 bases. Per germline, CDR1 LGHDT and CDR2 YNNKEL (reference sequence). CDR3 length: 14 residues. CDR3 DNA sequence: TGTGCCAGCAGCCATAGCGGGAGGGTTGAGACCCAGTACTTC. It codes for CASSHSGRVETQYF.

The V call is TRBV12-3 or TRBV12-4, the J call TRBJ1-1; TRBD1 matches at 7 bases. The CDR3 runs 14 residues. Trimming cost V 8 bases and J 5 bases; bases outside gene matches: 11. CDR3 loop: CASGEQGFWTEAFF. The CDR3 nucleotides are TGTGCCAGCGGGGAACAGGGGTTCTGGACTGAAGCTTTCTTT.

The CDR3, as DNA: TGTGCCAGCAGCTTAGTATCGGGACAGAGTTACGAGCAGTACTTC. Amino acids: CASSLVSGQSYEQYF. The chain joins TRBV7-2 to TRBJ2-7; 7 bases map to TRBD1. The CDR3 sequence is 15 residues long. Germline V CDR1 and CDR2: SGHTA, FQGNSA. Germline trimming cut 1 base from V and 4 bases from J; bases unmatched to any gene: 7. Drawing the rest from reference TRBV7-2 and TRBJ2-7, the complete variable domain is GAGVSQSPSNKVTEKGKDVELRCDPISGHTALYWYRQSLGQGLEFLIYFQGNSAPDKSGLPSDRFSAERTGGSVSTLTIQRTQQEDSAVYLCASSLVSGQSYEQYFGPGTRLTVT.

J is TRBJ1-1 and V is TRBV4-2, with TRBD1 identical over 10 bases. The V gene end was trimmed by 1 base and the J gene end by 1 base; junction bases not matched to a gene: 6. Looked up from germline, CDR1 is LGHNA and CDR2 is YNFKEQ. This CDR3 region has 17 residues. CDR3 DNA sequence: TGTGCCAGCAGCCAAGTGGGGACAGGGGCTCGGAACACTGAAGCTTTCTTT. It is translated as CASSQVGTGARNTEAFF.

Of note for this clonotype: A read error may produce the germline difference seen at one junction end. The V call is TRBV30, the J call TRBJ2-7; 8 bases are a match to TRBD1. This CDR3 is built from 13 residues. Germline CDR1 is GTSNPN and CDR2 is SVGIG (reference sequence). The CDR3 DNA is TGTTCCTGTAAGGACAGGGTAACCTACGAGCAGTACTTC. This gives the protein CSCKDRVTYEQYF. The entire variable domain, with the rest obtained from reference TRBV30 and TRBJ2-7, is as follows: SQTIHQWPATLVQPVGSPLSLECTVEGTSNPNLYWYRQAAGRGLQLLFYSVGIGQISSEVPQNLSASRPQDRQFILSSKKLLLSDSGFYLCSCKDRVTYEQYFGPGTRLTVT.

This rearrangement joins TRBV20-1 to TRBJ1-1, with unresolved D. The V and J ends lost 6 bases and 0 bases respectively, with 20 bases between them. Germline loops: CDR1 DFQATT, CDR2 SNEGSKA (reference sequence). The CDR3 consists of 16 residues. The CDR3 bases are TGCAGTGCAAACTCGGAGGATCGGGTCGTGAACACTGAAGCTTTCTTT. It specifies CSANSEDRVVNTEAFF.

The J gene is TRBJ1-1, the V gene TRBV7-9; 9 bases are a match to TRBD1. CDR3 length: 14 residues. V was clipped by 5 bases and J by 7 bases; unmatched bases: 8. Germline CDR1 SEHNR, CDR2 FQNEAQ (reference sequence). The CDR3 loop reads CASSEKDRGGEAFF. CDR3 DNA: TGTGCCAGCAGCGAGAAGGACAGGGGTGGTGAAGCTTTCTTT.

Ten or more counts support this clonotype. V and J are TRBV10-3 and TRBJ2-2, with TRBD1 matching 9 bases. Germline V gene data show CDR1 as ENHRY and CDR2 as SYGVKD. V gave up 6 bases and J gave up 7 bases; unmatched junction bases: 15. The CDR3 has 17 residues. Here the CDR3 DNA reads TGTGCCATCAGCGATTCCGGGACAGGGATCTTTGGCGGGGAGCTGTTTTTT. Encoded protein: CAISDSGTGIFGGELFF.

The chain links TRBV28 to TRBJ1-5, with D perhaps matching TRBD1 (5 bases). The length of the CDR3 is 16 residues. V lost 3 bases and J lost 8, with 20 bases in between. Per germline, CDR1 MDHEN and CDR2 SYDVKM. The DNA of the CDR3 is TGTGCCAGCAGTTTCGGGCGACAGATAAATCAGGAGCCCCAGCATTTT. It encodes CASSFGRQINQEPQHF.

The J gene is TRBJ2-7, the V gene TRBV6-5, with 13 bases matching TRBD2. Losses at the gene ends were 6 bases for V and 5 bases for J; bases not matched to a gene: 7. The CDR3 runs to 15 residues. Per germline, CDR1 MNHEY and CDR2 SVGAGI. Here the CDR3 reads CASRVLAGGIDEQYF. The CDR3 region has the DNA TGTGCCAGCAGGGTACTAGCGGGAGGGATAGACGAGCAGTACTTC.

The chain is built from TRBV5-5 and TRBJ2-3; D unclear. Per the germline V gene, CDR1 is SGHKS and CDR2 is YYEKEE (reference sequence). V was pared by 1 base and J by 4 bases, with 10 bases between. This CDR3 spans 14 amino acids. CDR3 coding DNA: TGTGCCAGCAGCTTGCGTCACATGGCAGATACGCAGTATTTT. The encoded protein is CASSLRHMADTQYF.

This chain uses TRBV10-3 with TRBJ2-7; D possibly corresponds to TRBD1 (6 bases). The germline gives CDR1 ENHRY, CDR2 SYGVKD. The CDR3 is 13 amino acids. Trimming stripped 6 bases from V and 4 bases from J, with 13 bases between. CDR3 in amino acids: CAIRRQDRYEQYF. CDR3 nucleotide sequence: TGTGCCATCAGGAGACAGGATAGGTACGAGCAGTACTTC.

The chain joins TRBV7-9 to TRBJ2-4; no definite D call. The CDR3 extends over 15 amino acids. Germline V gives CDR1 SEHNR, CDR2 FQNEAQ (reference sequence). V lost 1 base and J lost 0, with 7 bases in between. This CDR3 is CASSLGQAAKNIQYF. DNA for the CDR3: TGTGCCAGCAGCTTAGGGCAGGCAGCCAAAAACATTCAGTACTTC.

The chain employs TRBV5-1 and TRBJ2-1; either TRBD1 or TRBD2 may fit D (5 bases each). There are 13 residues in the CDR3. V was pared by 7 bases and J by 5 bases, with 13 bases between. CDR1 is SGHRS, CDR2 YFSETQ, per germline. The CDR3 coding sequence is TGCGCCAGCTCTAGGCAGGGAGACAATGAGCAGTTCTTC. Its protein product is CASSRQGDNEQFF.

The chain employs TRBV20-1 and TRBJ2-3; D ambiguous. Trimming removed 3 bases from V and 6 bases from J, with 10 bases in between. Germline values: CDR1 DFQATT, CDR2 SNEGSKA (reference sequence). The CDR3 sequence is 12 residues long. The CDR3 region is CSARARADTQYF. The CDR3 coding sequence is TGCAGTGCTAGGGCAAGGGCGGATACGCAGTATTTT.

The chain couples TRBV20-1 to TRBJ1-1, with D hard to call. Trimming left V 6 bases short and J 2 bases short, with 19 bases between. CDR1 DFQATT and CDR2 SNEGSKA come from the germline V gene (reference sequence). The CDR3 length is 15 residues. In nucleotides, the CDR3 is TGCAGTGCCCCCCGCTATTGCCAGAAAAACACTGAAGCTTTCTTT. As protein: CSAPRYCQKNTEAFF.

In its sample, this clonotype was seen once. This chain uses TRBV18 with TRBJ2-7, with 12 bases fitting TRBD2. The CDR3 is made up of 17 amino acids. Trimming at V came to 6 bases and at J to 2 bases, leaving 11 bases not matched to a gene. CDR1 is KGHSH and CDR2 is LQKENI in the germline V gene. CDR3 coding DNA: TGTGCCAGCTCTCAAACTAGCGGGAGGACCCCTCCCTACGAGCAGTACTTC. Its translation: CASSQTSGRTPPYEQYF.

In its sample, this clonotype was seen once. This chain uses TRBV20-1 with TRBJ2-1, with D hard to call. This CDR3 region has 14 residues. The V gene lost 0 bases and the J gene lost 6 bases, with 12 bases spanning the gap. Germline assignment: CDR1 DFQATT and CDR2 SNEGSKA (reference sequence). In DNA form, the CDR3 reads TGCAGTGCTAGAGATGGCGCCACTCTCAATGAGCAGTTCTTC. As protein: CSARDGATLNEQFF.

This clonotype appeared once. The rearrangement links TRBV11-3 to TRBJ1-1; 8 nucleotides align to TRBD1. CDR1 and CDR2 (germline): SGHNT, YENEEA. V lost 5 bases, J lost 9 bases, and 8 bases stayed unmatched. This CDR3 comprises 13 residues. The CDR3 DNA reads as TGTGCCAGCAGCCCCTCCGGACAGGGACAAGCTTTCTTT. Protein sequence: CASSPSGQGQAFF.

This chain joins TRBV7-2 and TRBJ1-5; TRBD1 is a possible D gene (6 bases). The CDR3 is 16 amino acids. Germline CDR1 is SGHTA and CDR2 is FQGNSA. V was pared by 2 bases and J by 0 bases, with 11 bases between. The DNA of the CDR3 is TGTGCCAGCAGCTTACAGGGGATCCGTAGCAATCAGCCCCAGCATTTT. Translating gives CASSLQGIRSNQPQHF.